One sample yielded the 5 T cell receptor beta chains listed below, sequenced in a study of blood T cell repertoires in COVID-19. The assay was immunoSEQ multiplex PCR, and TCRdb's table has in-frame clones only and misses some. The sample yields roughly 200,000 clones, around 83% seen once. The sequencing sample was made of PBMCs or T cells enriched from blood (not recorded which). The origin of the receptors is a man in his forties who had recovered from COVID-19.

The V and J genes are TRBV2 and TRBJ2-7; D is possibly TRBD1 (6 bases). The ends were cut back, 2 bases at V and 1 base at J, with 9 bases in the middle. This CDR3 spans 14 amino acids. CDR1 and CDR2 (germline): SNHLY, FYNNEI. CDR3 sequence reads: CASSEQGPSYEQYF. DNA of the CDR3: TGTGCCAGCAGTGAACAGGGGCCATCCTACGAGCAGTACTTC.

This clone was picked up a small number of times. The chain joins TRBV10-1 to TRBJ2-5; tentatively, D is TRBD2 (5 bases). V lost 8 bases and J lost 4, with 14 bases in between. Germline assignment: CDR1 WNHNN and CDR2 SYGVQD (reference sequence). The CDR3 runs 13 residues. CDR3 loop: CASPGPAGETQYF. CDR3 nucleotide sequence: TGCGCCAGCCCTGGGCCTGCGGGAGAGACCCAGTACTTC.

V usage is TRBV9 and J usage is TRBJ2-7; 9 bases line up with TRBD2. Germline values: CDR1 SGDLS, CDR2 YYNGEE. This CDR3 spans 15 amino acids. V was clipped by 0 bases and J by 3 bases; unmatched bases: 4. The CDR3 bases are TGTGCCAGCAGCGTAGGTGGTAGCGGGGGCTACGAGCAGTACTTC. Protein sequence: CASSVGGSGGYEQYF.

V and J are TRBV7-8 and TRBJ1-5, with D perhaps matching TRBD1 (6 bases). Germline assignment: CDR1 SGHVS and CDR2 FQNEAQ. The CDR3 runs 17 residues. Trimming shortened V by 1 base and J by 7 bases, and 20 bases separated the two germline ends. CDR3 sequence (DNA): TGTGCCAGCAGCTTAGTGGGGGGGCGCGGGGTCATCCAGCCCCAGCATTTT. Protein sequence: CASSLVGGRGVIQPQHF. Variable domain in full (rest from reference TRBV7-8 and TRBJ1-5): GAGVSQSPRYKVAKRGQDVALRCDPISGHVSLFWYQQALGQGPEFLTYFQNEAQLDKSGLPSDRFFAERPEGSVSTLKIQRTQQEDSAVYLCASSLVGGRGVIQPQHFGDGTRLSIL.

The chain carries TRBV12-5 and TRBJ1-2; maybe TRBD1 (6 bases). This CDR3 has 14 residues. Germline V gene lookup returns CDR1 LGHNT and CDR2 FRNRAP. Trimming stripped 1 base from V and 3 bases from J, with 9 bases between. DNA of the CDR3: TGTGCTAGTGGTTTGGGACAGGACGACTATGGCTACACCTTC. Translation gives CASGLGQDDYGYTF.